The clone carrying this T cell receptor (beta chain) occurred many times. As yet, its antigen is unknown. These data belong to a study of T cells in Graves' hyperthyroidism and ophthalmopathy. RNA transcripts gave rise to amplified TCR beta CDR3 regions. TCR CDR3 underwent first-round RT-PCR with the HTBI primer set. TCRdb analysed the multiplex PCR reads with MiXCR anew, one entry per CDR3 protein. The table includes 700,000 or so distinct CDR3 sequences, about 14% detected once. Exclusions: uncontrolled infection, other autoimmune disease, pregnancy, lactation. PBMCs were collected from an approximately 9 ml volume of fresh peripheral blood. Study outcomes and limitations: In the blood, most expanded thyroid clonotypes above 0.001 appeared as well.

Germline CDR1 and CDR2: MDHEN and SYDVKM. The CDR3 consists of 13 residues. Trimming took off 2 bases at V and 15 bases at J, with 17 bases between the two ends. This clonotype was sampled from a woman aged 45-60 years with Graves' ophthalmopathy. The chain carries TRBV28 and TRBJ2-1; D is undetermined. Material: blood. The CDR3 DNA follows: TGTGCCAGCAGTTTAAACGTCCAGCACGAACGGTTCTTC. This gives the protein CASSLNVQHERFF.